The clone carrying this TCR beta chain came up a few times. Combining a sample-barcoded 5' primer with a J-beta primer mix, a second PCR ran for roughly 7 to 11 cycles. One entry per CDR3 protein results from TCRdb running MiXCR on the 5' RACE reads. The sample lists 450,000 to 700,000 distinct CDR3 sequences; 27% were seen once. This record comes from a study of blood T cells in healthy people across ages. The CDR3 sequence is 13 residues long. V trimming: 5 bases; J trimming: 5 bases; junction bases outside the gene matches: 3. The TCR was taken from a woman in her 70s in good health. Sequencing input: blood. The chain links TRBV12-3 or TRBV12-4 to TRBJ2-5; 9 bases fit TRBD2. The CDR3 nucleotides read TGTGCCAGCAGTAAGCGGGGGGAGGAGACCCAGTACTTC. This encodes CASSKRGEETQYF.